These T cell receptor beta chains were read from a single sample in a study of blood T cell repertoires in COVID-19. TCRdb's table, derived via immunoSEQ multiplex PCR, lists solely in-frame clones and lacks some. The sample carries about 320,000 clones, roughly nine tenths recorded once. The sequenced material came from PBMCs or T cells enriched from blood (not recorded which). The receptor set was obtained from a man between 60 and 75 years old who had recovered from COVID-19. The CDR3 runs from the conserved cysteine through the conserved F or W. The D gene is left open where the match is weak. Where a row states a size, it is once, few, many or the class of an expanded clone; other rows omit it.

CASSPKTVGTGELFF,TGTGCCAGCAGTCCGAAGACGGTCGGGACCGGGGAGCTGTTTTTT,15,TRBJ2-2,TRBV27,NA,NA
CATSRVTGGLGYTF,TGTGCCACCAGCAGAGTGACAGGGGGCCTTGGCTACACCTTC,14,TRBJ1-2,TRBV15,once,TRBD1
CASSLGRGSDTQYF,TGTGCCAGCAGCTTAGGTCGGGGATCAGATACGCAGTATTTT,14,TRBJ2-3,TRBV7-2,NA,NA
CAWSRGQAILIGYTF,TGTGCCTGGAGCCGAGGACAGGCTATCTTGATCGGCTACACCTTC,15,TRBJ1-2,TRBV30,NA,TRBD1
CASSYQAGHLNTEAFF,TGTGCCAGCAGTTACCAGGCGGGTCACCTGAACACTGAAGCTTTCTTT,16,TRBJ1-1,TRBV6-5,NA,NA
CASSLRRHGTSGRSRSSSYNEQFF,TGTGCCAGCAGCTTAAGACGGCACGGGACTAGCGGGAGGTCGCGTTCTAGCTCCTACAATGAGCAGTTCTTC,24,TRBJ2-1,TRBV7-3,once,TRBD2
CASSLVRNSPLHF,TGCGCCAGCAGCTTGGTCAGGAATTCACCCCTCCACTTT,13,TRBJ1-6,TRBV5-1,NA,NA
CASTGQGNNQPQHF,TGTGCCAGTACCGGACAGGGGAACAATCAGCCCCAGCATTTT,14,TRBJ1-5,TRBV19,few,TRBD1
CASTSGTETWHEQFF,TGTGCCAGCACTTCCGGGACTGAGACCTGGCATGAGCAGTTCTTC,15,TRBJ2-1,TRBV6-5,NA,NA
CASTPAWGGSLSAEQYF,TGTGCCAGCACCCCAGCCTGGGGGGGGAGTCTTTCGGCCGAGCAGTACTTC,17,TRBJ2-7,TRBV27,once,TRBD2
CASSQGGGTNTGELFF,TGTGCCAGCAGCCAAGGGGGCGGGACCAACACCGGGGAGCTGTTTTTT,16,TRBJ2-2,TRBV3-1/TRBV3-2,NA,NA
CAISAALTGPRHGYTF,TGTGCCATCAGTGCGGCCTTGACAGGGCCGCGTCATGGCTACACCTTC,16,TRBJ1-2,TRBV10-3,NA,TRBD1
CASSAGLAGGLGENEQFF,TGTGCCAGCAGCGCGGGACTAGCGGGAGGGCTGGGTGAAAATGAGCAGTTCTTC,18,TRBJ2-1,TRBV9,NA,TRBD2
CASSRGFPQHF,TGTGCCAGCAGCCGGGGTTTTCCCCAGCATTTT,11,TRBJ1-5,TRBV28,NA,NA
CASSFTEGEQYF,TGTGCCAGCAGTTTTACGGAGGGCGAGCAGTACTTC,12,TRBJ2-7,TRBV12-3/TRBV12-4,NA,NA
CASSPAVTPRPQHF,TGCGCCAGCAGCCCGGCGGTCACCCCGAGACCCCAGCATTTT,14,TRBJ1-5,TRBV4-1,NA,NA
CASSHQGPVFGYTF,TGCGCCAGCAGCCATCAGGGCCCGGTGTTTGGCTACACCTTC,14,TRBJ1-2,TRBV10-1,NA,NA
CASSHGTGDEKLFF,TGTGCCAGCAGCCACGGGACAGGGGACGAAAAACTGTTTTTT,14,TRBJ1-4,TRBV9,NA,TRBD1
CAWSVTSSNEQFF,TGTGCCTGGAGTGTGACTAGTTCCAATGAGCAGTTCTTC,13,TRBJ2-1,TRBV30,NA,NA
CASSQGTVGNQPQHF,TGTGCCAGCAGTCAGGGGACAGTTGGCAATCAGCCCCAGCATTTT,15,TRBJ1-5,TRBV27,NA,TRBD1
CASSLANTEAFF,TGTGCCAGCAGTTTAGCGAACACTGAAGCTTTCTTT,12,TRBJ1-1,TRBV6-2/TRBV6-3,NA,NA
CASRTLPGTASYEQYF,TGTGCCAGCAGAACCCTGCCCGGGACAGCCTCCTACGAGCAGTACTTC,16,TRBJ2-7,TRBV28,once,TRBD1
CASAVRNYGYTF,TGTGCCAGCGCGGTACGAAACTATGGCTACACCTTC,12,TRBJ1-2,TRBV6-5,NA,NA
CASSPRQADYGYTF,TGTGCCAGCAGCCCCCGCCAAGCGGACTATGGCTACACCTTC,14,TRBJ1-2,TRBV6-6,NA,NA
CASSSTGVGGNTIYF,TGTGCCAGCAGCTCGACAGGGGTCGGAGGAAACACCATATATTTT,15,TRBJ1-3,TRBV7-2,once,TRBD1
CASSPRFTVVKTGELFF,TGTGCCAGCAGCCCCAGATTTACAGTGGTAAAAACCGGGGAGCTGTTTTTT,17,TRBJ2-2,TRBV6-2/TRBV6-3,NA,NA
CASSTGTGGHQPQHF,TGTGCCAGCAGTACCGGGACAGGGGGCCATCAGCCCCAGCATTTT,15,TRBJ1-5,TRBV28,NA,TRBD1
CASESVGAWEQYF,TGTGCCAGCGAGTCTGTGGGGGCCTGGGAGCAGTACTTC,13,TRBJ2-7,TRBV6-5,NA,NA
CAWRGRDRVREQYF,TGTGCCTGGAGGGGGAGGGACAGGGTGAGGGAGCAGTACTTC,14,TRBJ2-7,TRBV30,NA,TRBD1
CAIGAGANTEAFF,TGTGCCATCGGTGCGGGAGCGAACACTGAAGCTTTCTTT,13,TRBJ1-1,TRBV10-3,NA,NA
CAWSISGKSGYTF,TGTGCCTGGAGTATCTCAGGAAAATCTGGCTACACCTTC,13,TRBJ1-2,TRBV30,NA,NA
CASSLAGSGNYEQYF,TGCGCCAGCAGCTTGGCCGGTAGCGGAAACTACGAGCAGTACTTC,15,TRBJ2-7,TRBV5-1,NA,NA
CASSWGGGTYNEQFF,TGTGCCAGCAGCTGGGGCGGGGGGACCTACAATGAGCAGTTCTTC,15,TRBJ2-1,TRBV5-5,NA,TRBD2
CASSHLGTGKETQYF,TGCGCCAGCAGCCACCTTGGGACAGGGAAAGAGACCCAGTACTTC,15,TRBJ2-5,TRBV4-3,NA,TRBD1
CASSLRQRPDYGYTF,TGTGCCAGCTCACTACGACAGAGACCCGATTATGGCTACACCTTC,15,TRBJ1-2,TRBV18,NA,NA
CASSHRGADYGYTF,TGTGCCAGTAGTCACCGGGGAGCGGACTATGGCTACACCTTC,14,TRBJ1-2,TRBV19,NA,NA
CASRGQLAETQYF,TGTGCCAGCAGGGGTCAGCTAGCGGAGACCCAGTACTTC,13,TRBJ2-5,TRBV2,NA,NA
CSAQDREYEQYF,TGCAGCGCACAGGACAGGGAGTACGAGCAGTACTTC,12,TRBJ2-7,TRBV29-1,NA,TRBD1
CASRGGSSPLHF,TGTGCCAGCAGGGGGGGGTCTTCACCCCTCCACTTT,12,TRBJ1-6,TRBV6-5,NA,NA
CASSIRRGSYEQYF,TGTGCCAGTAGTATCCGGAGGGGTTCGTACGAGCAGTACTTC,14,TRBJ2-7,TRBV19,NA,NA
CASSTPPRGNNSPLHF,TGTGCCAGTAGTACTCCTCCACGGGGGAATAATTCACCCCTCCACTTT,16,TRBJ1-6,TRBV19,NA,NA
CASRQGQGYYGYTF,TGTGCCAGCCGACAGGGACAGGGCTACTATGGCTACACCTTC,14,TRBJ1-2,TRBV13,NA,TRBD1
CASSPPGTGGSSGANVLTF,TGTGCCAGCAGCCCTCCCGGGACAGGGGGCTCCTCTGGGGCCAACGTCCTGACTTTC,19,TRBJ2-6,TRBV7-2,NA,TRBD1
CASSEVSTENYGYTF,TGTGCCAGCAGTGAAGTATCGACAGAAAACTATGGCTACACCTTC,15,TRBJ1-2,TRBV6-1,once,NA
CASSYDKIGGHTGELFF,TGCGCCAGCAGCTACGACAAAATTGGAGGTCACACCGGGGAGCTGTTTTTT,17,TRBJ2-2,TRBV5-1,NA,NA
CASSRRRGGGETQYF,TGTGCCAGCAGTAGGAGGAGGGGGGGAGGAGAGACCCAGTACTTC,15,TRBJ2-5,TRBV27,NA,NA
CASSATGHGELFF,TGTGCCAGCAGCGCGACAGGGCACGGGGAGCTGTTTTTT,13,TRBJ2-2,TRBV7-3,NA,TRBD1
CASSDPRTSGTTDTQYF,TGCGCCAGCAGCGACCCCAGGACTAGCGGAACCACAGATACGCAGTATTTT,17,TRBJ2-3,TRBV5-1,NA,TRBD2